These 24 T cell receptor beta chains were all obtained from the same sample, sequenced in a study of technical replicates of blood from a handful of donors. Assay: immunoSEQ multiplex PCR; the TCRdb copy retains only in-frame clones and omits some. The sample lists approximately 75,000 clones, around 97% seen once, with roughly 0.3% in the top ten. The specimen was T cells isolated from PBMCs. The receptors originated from a human donor in good health.

The chain couples TRBV5-1 to TRBJ2-5; 7 bases align to TRBD2. Germline V gives CDR1 SGHRS, CDR2 YFSETQ. This CDR3 region has 14 residues. V was pared by 2 bases and J by 5 bases, with 6 bases of the junction left unmatched. The CDR3 sequence is CASSFQRGGETQYF. CDR3 sequence (DNA): TGCGCCAGCAGCTTCCAGCGGGGTGGGGAGACCCAGTACTTC.

The rearrangement links TRBV10-3 to TRBJ2-3, with 9 nucleotides matching TRBD2. Looked up from germline, CDR1 is ENHRY and CDR2 is SYGVKD. The V segment lost 5 bases and the J segment 2 bases; nucleotides outside the gene matches: 5. This CDR3 spans 15 amino acids. CDR3 residues: CAISSSGSITDTQYF. The CDR3, as DNA: TGTGCCATCAGTAGTAGCGGGAGTATCACAGATACGCAGTATTTT.

This sequence joins TRBV5-6 and TRBJ2-3; 11 bases match TRBD2. The CDR3 is made up of 17 amino acids. Per germline, CDR1 SGHDT and CDR2 YYEEEE. V lost 2 bases, J lost 3 bases, and 8 bases stayed unmatched. CDR3 amino acids: CASSLRLAGWVTDTQYF. The CDR3 region has the DNA TGTGCCAGCAGCTTAAGACTAGCGGGATGGGTGACAGATACGCAGTATTTT.

This clone was found once. CDR3 amino acids: CASSVPGITEAFF. The CDR3 DNA sequence: TGTGCCAGCAGCGTACCCGGGATTACTGAAGCTTTCTTT. The V gene is TRBV9, the J gene TRBJ1-1, with no clear D. The CDR3 extends over 13 amino acids. V was trimmed by 1 base and J by 5 bases, leaving 9 bases between them. Germline V lookup: CDR1 SGDLS, CDR2 YYNGEE.

The rearrangement joins TRBV5-6 to TRBJ1-4; D gene uncertain. V gave up 2 bases and J gave up 4 bases, with 9 bases separating them. Germline CDR1 SGHDT, CDR2 YYEEEE. The CDR3 is 14 residues long. CDR3 amino acids: CASSFGMYNEKLFF. In DNA form, the CDR3 reads TGTGCCAGCAGCTTCGGGATGTATAATGAAAAACTGTTTTTT.

V is TRBV30 and J is TRBJ2-5; 8 nucleotides agree with TRBD1. The length of the CDR3 is 15 residues. Per the germline V gene, CDR1 is GTSNPN and CDR2 is SVGIG (reference sequence). Losses at the gene ends were 5 bases for V and 4 bases for J; bases not matched to a gene: 12. CDR3 region: CAWAFQDRETETQYF. DNA for the CDR3: TGTGCCTGGGCATTCCAGGACAGGGAGACAGAGACCCAGTACTTC.

The chain carries TRBV2 and TRBJ1-4, with 7 bases fitting TRBD1. Per the germline V gene, CDR1 is SNHLY and CDR2 is FYNNEI. V lost 10 bases, J lost 2 bases, and 7 bases stayed unmatched. CDR3 length: 14 residues. The CDR3 loop is CATLGTATNEKLFF. Written as DNA, the CDR3 is TGTGCCACCTTAGGGACAGCTACTAATGAAAAACTGTTTTTT.

V is TRBV2 and J is TRBJ1-5, with 7 bases identical to TRBD1. The J segment lost 4 bases and the V segment lost 7 bases, leaving 7 bases of the junction unmatched. Germline V gives CDR1 SNHLY, CDR2 FYNNEI. The CDR3 consists of 14 residues. The CDR3: CASTLSGGNQPQHF. CDR3 nucleotides: TGTGCCAGCACCTTATCAGGGGGGAATCAGCCCCAGCATTTT.

V is TRBV30 and J is TRBJ1-5; D not certain. CDR3 size: 13 residues. Trimming shortened V by 1 base and J by 0 bases, and 4 bases separated the two germline ends. Germline CDR1 and CDR2: GTSNPN and SVGIG (reference sequence). CDR3 sequence (DNA): TGTGCCTGGAGTGACACTAGCAATCAGCCCCAGCATTTT. It yields the protein CAWSDTSNQPQHF.

This chain connects TRBV21-1 to TRBJ1-2; the table's TRBD1 call for D was not verified on the DNA. TRBV21-1 is a pseudogene locus. This CDR3 is 16 amino acids long. CDR3 bases: TGTGCCAGCAGCAAAGCGGCGACAGGGGGCCCGTATGGCTACACCTTC. Translation gives CASSKAATGGPYGYTF.

The chain joins TRBV5-6 to TRBJ2-3; 7 nucleotides align to TRBD1. CDR1 is SGHDT, CDR2 YYEEEE, per germline. Trimming took 4 bases from V and 2 from J; bases not matched to a gene: 7. The CDR3 loop spans 15 amino acids. In DNA form, the CDR3 reads TGTGCCAGCAGCCGTAACAGGGGTTCCACAGATACGCAGTATTTT. Amino acid sequence: CASSRNRGSTDTQYF. Full variable domain (rest looked up from reference TRBV5-6 and TRBJ2-3): DAGVTQSPTHLIKTRGQQVTLRCSPKSGHDTVSWYQQALGQGPQFIFQYYEEEERQRGNFPDRFSGHQFPNYSSELNVNALLLGDSALYLCASSRNRGSTDTQYFGPGTRLTVL.

The rearrangement links TRBV6-5 to TRBJ2-1; TRBD2 agrees at 8 bases. This CDR3 is 15 amino acids long. The V gene's germline CDR1 is MNHEY and CDR2 SVGAGI. The ends lost 5 bases at V and 0 bases at J; junction bases unmatched: 3. CDR3 nucleotides: TGTGCCAGCAGTACTAGCGGCACCTCCTACAATGAGCAGTTCTTC. Its protein product is CASSTSGTSYNEQFF.

Only one count was recorded for this clone. The chain employs TRBV10-3 and TRBJ2-1; D not resolved. Germline V gene data show CDR1 as ENHRY and CDR2 as SYGVKD. The length of the CDR3 is 14 residues. V was cut by 3 bases and J by 0 bases, with 6 bases left in between. In nucleotides, the CDR3 is TGTGCCATCAGTGACTCCAGCTCCTACAATGAGCAGTTCTTC. Translated, it gives CAISDSSSYNEQFF.

This clone was recorded only once. V and J are TRBV28 and TRBJ2-1; the match to TRBD2 covers 14 bases. This CDR3 is built from 15 residues. CDR1 and CDR2 from the germline V gene are MDHEN and SYDVKM. V dropped 6 bases and J dropped 7; count of bases not matched to a gene: 5. CDR3 protein: CASSRGTSGRNEQFF. CDR3 in DNA: TGTGCCAGCAGCCGCGGGACTAGCGGGAGAAATGAGCAGTTCTTC.

The chain couples TRBV5-4 to TRBJ2-7; 9 positions agree with TRBD2. Unmatched junction bases numbered 11, after V lost 0 bases and J lost 7 bases. Per the germline V gene, CDR1 is SGHNT and CDR2 is YYREEE (reference sequence). This CDR3 has 16 residues. CDR3 sequence reads: CASSLAASGMSQEQYF. CDR3 sequence (DNA): TGTGCCAGCAGCTTGGCGGCTAGCGGGATGTCTCAAGAGCAGTACTTC.

CDR3 residues: CASSAAADYGYTF. The CDR3, as DNA: TGCGCCAGCAGTGCAGCGGCAGACTATGGCTACACCTTC. The genes are TRBV10-2 and TRBJ1-2; no definite D call. The germline V and J ends were trimmed by 4 bases and 3 bases, with 9 bases remaining between them. Germline lookup yields CDR1 WSHSY and CDR2 SAAADI. This CDR3 region has 13 residues.

This clone has just one count. The genes are TRBV7-9 and TRBJ2-2; perhaps TRBD1 as D (5 bases). CDR3 length equals 16 residues. V lost 3 bases and J 2 bases, leaving 13 bases between the germline ends. Germline V gene lookup returns CDR1 SEHNR and CDR2 FQNEAQ (reference sequence). The CDR3 region is CASSFLGASNTGELFF. CDR3 DNA sequence: TGTGCCAGCAGCTTTCTAGGGGCGAGCAACACCGGGGAGCTGTTTTTT.

The V call is TRBV11-2, the J call TRBJ2-6, with D maybe TRBD2 (5 bases). Per the germline V gene, CDR1 is SGHAT and CDR2 is FQNNGV. The CDR3 length is 15 residues. Trimming took off 3 bases at V and 0 bases at J, with 6 bases between the two ends. CDR3 in amino acids: CASSLGSSGANVLTF. CDR3 sequence (DNA): TGTGCCAGCAGCTTGGGGAGCTCTGGGGCCAACGTCCTGACTTTC.

For the CDR3, the DNA is TGTGCCAGCAGTCCTCAGGTCTCTGGAAACACCATATATTTT. This sequence encodes CASSPQVSGNTIYF. The gene calls are TRBV27 and TRBJ1-3; D is uncertain. The CDR3 has 14 residues. Germline assignment: CDR1 MNHEY and CDR2 SMNVEV (reference sequence). Trimming shortened V by 5 bases and J by 0 bases, and 8 bases separated the two germline ends.

This clone occurred once. The chain has TRBV5-1 and TRBJ1-1; 8 nucleotides match TRBD1. J lost 0 bases, V lost 4 bases, and 2 bases had no gene match. Germline lookup yields CDR1 SGHRS and CDR2 YFSETQ. The CDR3 is 14 amino acids. The CDR3 loop is CASSRDRLNTEAFF. As DNA, the CDR3 is TGCGCCAGCAGCCGGGACAGGCTGAACACTGAAGCTTTCTTT.

J is TRBJ1-1 and V is TRBV29-1; 9 nucleotides align to TRBD1. The germline V gene encodes CDR1 SQVTM and CDR2 ANQGSEA. This CDR3 has 16 amino acids. V was clipped by 3 bases and J by 4 bases; unmatched bases: 12. The CDR3 loop reads CSVDGLDRGGVTEAFF. The CDR3, as DNA: TGCAGCGTTGACGGCTTGGACAGGGGTGGGGTCACTGAAGCTTTCTTT.

The V and J genes are TRBV28 and TRBJ2-7; 10 bases agree with TRBD1. The CDR3 consists of 15 residues. Germline loops: CDR1 MDHEN, CDR2 SYDVKM. The J segment lost 1 base and the V segment lost 7 bases, leaving 7 bases of the junction unmatched. The CDR3, as DNA: TGTGCCAGCAAGCGACAGGGGGCGAAGTCCTACGAGCAGTACTTC. Protein: CASKRQGAKSYEQYF.

The chain recombines TRBV19 with TRBJ2-7, with 9 bases matching TRBD1. V was pared by 8 bases and J by 6 bases, with 8 bases of the junction left unmatched. The V gene's germline CDR1 is LNHDA and CDR2 SQIVND (reference sequence). The CDR3 is 13 amino acids. This CDR3 is CASSRDREFEQYF. In DNA form, the CDR3 reads TGTGCCAGTTCCCGGGACAGGGAGTTCGAGCAGTACTTC.

The J gene is TRBJ1-1, the V gene TRBV7-9; 7 bases line up with TRBD1. The trim removed 5 bases at V and 7 bases at J, leaving 7 bases unmatched. Germline V gives CDR1 SEHNR, CDR2 FQNEAQ (reference sequence). There are 13 residues in the CDR3. The CDR3 sequence: CASSGAGGHEAFF. The CDR3 DNA is TGTGCCAGCAGCGGGGCAGGGGGTCATGAAGCTTTCTTT. Drawing the rest from reference TRBV7-9 and TRBJ1-1, the complete variable domain is DTGVSQNPRHKITKRGQNVTFRCDPISEHNRLYWYRQTLGQGPEFLTYFQNEAQLEKSRLLSDRFSAERPKGSFSTLEIQRTEQGDSAMYLCASSGAGGHEAFFGQGTRLTVV.